The 11 T cell receptor beta chains given below trace back to one sample, sequenced in a study of human T cells and chemical hapten exposure. Using its own MiXCR run on the RACE reads, TCRdb lists one record per CDR3 protein. In the table there are 180,000 or so distinct CDR3 sequences, under 25% of which are singletons. Time point described: patch test 1, 2 weeks after DPC sensitization. The sample's treatment: therapeutic diphenylcyclopropenone sensitization with weekly scalp DPC. The sample in question was whole blood, obtained in connection with sensitization to the hapten diphenylcyclopropenone (DPC). The receptor set was obtained from a woman aged 50 to 65 with alopecia areata. Some clones in this sample may be carry-over from other donors' samples.

The chain couples TRBV6-2 or TRBV6-3 to TRBJ2-1; 10 bases fit TRBD1. Germline V gene data show CDR1 as MNHEY and CDR2 as SVGEGT. The V gene end was trimmed by 5 bases and the J gene end by 7 bases; junction bases not matched to a gene: 8. The CDR3 extends over 15 amino acids. The DNA for the CDR3 is TGTGCCAGCAGTGCCCCCGGGACAGGGGAAAATGAGCAGTTCTTC. It specifies CASSAPGTGENEQFF.

J is TRBJ2-5 and V is TRBV29-1; weak D call: TRBD1 (5 bases). Per germline, CDR1 SQVTM and CDR2 ANQGSEA. This CDR3 has 13 amino acids. Trimming removed 3 bases at V and 9 bases at J, with 17 bases between. This CDR3 reads CSVDHRVEGAQYF. The CDR3 nucleotides read TGCAGCGTTGATCACAGAGTTGAAGGGGCCCAGTACTTC.

This clonotype came up a few times. The genes are TRBV29-1 and TRBJ1-6; 9 bases line up with TRBD1. The V and J ends lost 7 bases and 7 bases, in that order; junction bases with no gene match: 8. The germline gives CDR1 SQVTM, CDR2 ANQGSEA. This CDR3 region has 14 residues. CDR3 loop: CSAGTGSGNSPLHF. In DNA form, the CDR3 reads TGCAGCGCGGGGACAGGGAGCGGGAATTCACCCCTCCACTTT.

This clonotype was observed a few times. The chain combines TRBV19 with TRBJ1-6; D is undetermined. Germline V gives CDR1 LNHDA, CDR2 SQIVND (reference sequence). V lost 5 bases, J lost 2 bases, and 7 bases lay in between. The CDR3 has 14 residues. The CDR3 bases are TGTGCCAGTAGTGCCTTAACCTATAATTCACCCCTCCACTTT. Protein sequence: CASSALTYNSPLHF.

This clonotype was seen only a few times. The chain couples TRBV2 to TRBJ1-1; D is unclear. The CDR3 has 12 amino acids. Between the trimmed V and J ends, which lost 6 bases and 4 bases, there was a span of 9 bases. In germline, CDR1 is SNHLY, CDR2 FYNNEI. The CDR3 region is CASRTSATEAFF. CDR3 nucleotides: TGTGCCAGCAGAACCTCGGCCACTGAAGCTTTCTTT.

This clonotype was counted only a few times. The chain recombines TRBV6-5 with TRBJ1-3; possible D gene TRBD1, 5 bases. V was cut by 6 bases and J by 2 bases, with 17 bases left in between. CDR3 length equals 16 residues. CDR1 is MNHEY and CDR2 is SVGAGI in the germline V gene. The CDR3 here is CASSRGVRAPGNTIYF. The CDR3 nucleotides are TGTGCCAGCAGCAGAGGGGTCAGGGCCCCTGGAAACACCATATATTTT.

This clonotype turned up a few times. The genes are TRBV10-3 and TRBJ1-1; D gene unclear. The germline V and J ends were trimmed by 4 bases and 0 bases, with 6 bases remaining between them. The CDR3 contains 13 residues. Germline CDR1 and CDR2: ENHRY and SYGVKD. CDR3: CAISGTVNTEAFF. CDR3 in DNA: TGTGCCATCAGTGGGACGGTGAACACTGAAGCTTTCTTT.

This clonotype appeared a few times. The genes are TRBV20-1 and TRBJ1-5; D is possibly TRBD1 (6 bases). V shed 6 bases and J shed 1 base, with 10 bases lying between them. This CDR3 has 13 amino acids. The V gene's germline CDR1 is DFQATT and CDR2 SNEGSKA (reference sequence). The CDR3 DNA follows: TGCAGTGCGGAACAGGGAAGCAATCAGCCCCAGCATTTT. This gives the protein CSAEQGSNQPQHF.

This clonotype was seen a few times. The V call is TRBV7-2, the J call TRBJ2-7, with D maybe TRBD1 (5 bases). Germline V gene lookup returns CDR1 SGHTA and CDR2 FQGNSA. The CDR3 totals 13 residues. The germline V and J ends were trimmed by 1 base and 5 bases, with 9 bases remaining between them. The CDR3 protein is CASSLVARDEQYF. As DNA, the CDR3 is TGTGCCAGCAGCTTAGTAGCCAGGGACGAGCAGTACTTC.

This clonotype was detected ten times or more. J is TRBJ2-7 and V is TRBV10-3; D uncertain. The germline CDR1 and CDR2 sequences are ENHRY and SYGVKD. The V and J ends lost 2 bases and 3 bases respectively, with 5 bases between them. The CDR3 consists of 12 residues. The CDR3 DNA reads as TGTGCCATCAGTGAGAGGAGCTACGAGCAGTACTTC. This translates into CAISERSYEQYF.

This clonotype was seen more than once but under ten times. The chain links TRBV7-2 to TRBJ1-2; no clear D. The CDR3 loop spans 15 amino acids. Germline loops: CDR1 SGHTA, CDR2 FQGNSA. Trimming pared 1 base from V and 5 bases from J, leaving 14 bases between. In DNA form, the CDR3 reads TGTGCCAGCAGCTTAGGGACTGAATCCTGGTATGGCTACACCTTC. It is translated as CASSLGTESWYGYTF. The full variable domain, completed using reference TRBV7-2 and TRBJ1-2, is GAGVSQSPSNKVTEKGKDVELRCDPISGHTALYWYRQSLGQGLEFLIYFQGNSAPDKSGLPSDRFSAERTGGSVSTLTIQRTQQEDSAVYLCASSLGTESWYGYTFGSGTRLTVV.